Shown below are 18 T cell receptor beta chains from a single sample sequenced in a study of T cell clusters in autoimmune cytopenias. Multiplex touch-down PCR amplified TRB using TRB-A and TRB-B pools in one tube. No DNA is given; TCRdb re-called the multiplex PCR reads and lists each CDR3 protein once. This sample's table has some 6,000 distinct CDR3 sequences. TRB was amplified from around 250 ng of peripheral blood genomic DNA per sample. Separately, the same data were catalogued under a study of T cell repertoires in aging, cancer and after chemotherapy.

Material: peripheral blood. The receptors were sampled from a human donor in good health.

The rearrangement links TRBV20-1 to TRBJ2-3; as DNA is missing, the TRBD2 call by TCRdb cannot be tested. This CDR3 contains 16 residues. Per the germline V gene, CDR1 is DFQATT and CDR2 is SNEGSKA (reference sequence). CDR3 loop: CSARDLAGGITDTQYF.

The CDR3 is CASSLTGFSTTF. The chain employs TRBV25-1 and TRBJ1-2; the D call of TRBD1 rests on TCRdb alone, since no DNA is present to check it. The germline V gene encodes CDR1 MGHDK and CDR2 SYGVNS. The CDR3 spans 12 residues.

V and J are TRBV6-6 and TRBJ2-7; the D call from TCRdb, TRBD1, cannot be confirmed without DNA. The CDR3 runs 17 residues. Germline loops: CDR1 MNHNY, CDR2 SVGAGI (reference sequence). CDR3: CASSFSMRTGITYEQYF.

The rearrangement uses TRBV6-1 and TRBJ1-1. CDR3 size: 14 residues. CDR1 is MNHNS, CDR2 SASEGT, per germline. This CDR3 is CASSIGRGNTEAFF.

This clonotype registers large by frequency. CDR3 sequence reads: CSASRRDGETQYF. The chain recombines TRBV29-1 with TRBJ2-5; TCRdb proposes TRBD2, but this gene call is untestable without DNA. CDR1 and CDR2 (germline): SQVTM, ANQGSEA. The CDR3 loop spans 13 amino acids. The full variable domain, completed using reference TRBV29-1 and TRBJ2-5, is SAVISQKPSRDICQRGTSLTIQCQVDSQVTMMFWYRQQPGQSLTLIATANQGSEATYESGFVIDKFPISRPNLTFSTLTVSNMSPEDSSIYLCSASRRDGETQYFGPGTRLLVL.

The chain uses TRBV12-3 or TRBV12-4 and TRBJ2-7; TCRdb lists TRBD1, though no DNA is available to test this call. This CDR3 region has 14 residues. The CDR3 protein is CASSSRTGPYEQYF.

This clonotype is called medium-sized (0.01 to 0.1%) based on its frequency. V gene TRBV6-2 or TRBV6-3 combines with J gene TRBJ2-1; TCRdb's D call of TRBD1 is untestable without DNA. The CDR3 contains 13 residues. Germline lookup yields CDR1 MNHEY and CDR2 SVGEGT. CDR3 sequence: CASSRTGPDEQFF.

This clonotype is medium-sized by frequency. V usage is TRBV19 and J usage is TRBJ1-5; no DNA is available, so the TRBD1 call from TCRdb remains unchecked. The length of the CDR3 is 14 residues. Germline CDR1 is LNHDA and CDR2 is SQIVND (reference sequence). The CDR3 spells CASRGQSINQPQHF.

The V and J genes are TRBV7-9 and TRBJ2-1; TCRdb names TRBD2, which stays unverified in the absence of DNA. Looked up from germline, CDR1 is SEHNR and CDR2 is FQNEAQ (reference sequence). CDR3 length equals 14 residues. CDR3 protein: CASSFGTSDNEQFF. The full variable domain, completed using reference TRBV7-9 and TRBJ2-1, is DTGVSQNPRHKITKRGQNVTFRCDPISEHNRLYWYRQTLGQGPEFLTYFQNEAQLEKSRLLSDRFSAERPKGSFSTLEIQRTEQGDSAMYLCASSFGTSDNEQFFGPGTRLTVL.

By frequency, this clonotype is medium-sized. V is TRBV6-5 and J is TRBJ2-5. The CDR3 covers 17 residues. The germline CDR1 and CDR2 sequences are MNHEY and SVGAGI. The chain's CDR3 is CASSWSRSVLRQETQYF.

The J gene is TRBJ2-1, the V gene TRBV5-1; the TCRdb D gene call, TRBD1, has no DNA to confirm it. In germline, CDR1 is SGHRS, CDR2 YFSETQ. The CDR3 is 14 residues long. The CDR3 sequence is CASILGTGPNEQFF.

V is TRBV10-3 and J is TRBJ2-1; TCRdb reports TRBD2, a call that lacks DNA to check it against. From germline, CDR1 is ENHRY and CDR2 SYGVKD. CDR3 length: 16 amino acids. Here the CDR3 reads CAISASSGGSYNEQFF.

The CDR3 reads CASSGYRDEQYF. This chain uses TRBV18 with TRBJ2-7; TCRdb designates TRBD1, a call that cannot be tested without DNA. This CDR3 region has 12 residues. The germline gives CDR1 KGHSH, CDR2 LQKENI.

This chain connects TRBV12-3 or TRBV12-4 to TRBJ2-5; the TCRdb call, TRBD2, lacks DNA for checking. There are 16 residues in the CDR3. This CDR3 is CASSLRLAGDKETQYF.

V gene TRBV4-2 combines with J gene TRBJ1-2. This CDR3 region has 15 residues. CDR1 is LGHNA and CDR2 is YNFKEQ in the germline V gene. The CDR3 sequence is CASSQDSIANYGYTF.

This clonotype ranks as medium-sized in terms of frequency. The chain links TRBV15 to TRBJ1-1; the D call of TRBD1 rests on TCRdb alone, since no DNA is present to check it. Germline V gene data show CDR1 as LNHNV and CDR2 as YYDKDF (reference sequence). The CDR3 contains 15 residues. CDR3 sequence reads: CATSRGTGPRLEAFF.

In terms of frequency, this clonotype is medium-sized. The V gene is TRBV6-5, the J gene TRBJ1-1; TCRdb's D call of TRBD1 is untestable without DNA. This CDR3 spans 15 amino acids. CDR1 MNHEY and CDR2 SVGAGI come from the germline V gene. The CDR3 spells CASSYSGQGDAEAFF.

Its frequency marks this clonotype as medium-sized (0.01 to 0.1%). The V gene is TRBV5-3, the J gene TRBJ2-7. TRBV5-3 is an ORF; its function is uncertain. The CDR3 is made up of 14 amino acids. CDR3: CARSLTKVTYEQYF.